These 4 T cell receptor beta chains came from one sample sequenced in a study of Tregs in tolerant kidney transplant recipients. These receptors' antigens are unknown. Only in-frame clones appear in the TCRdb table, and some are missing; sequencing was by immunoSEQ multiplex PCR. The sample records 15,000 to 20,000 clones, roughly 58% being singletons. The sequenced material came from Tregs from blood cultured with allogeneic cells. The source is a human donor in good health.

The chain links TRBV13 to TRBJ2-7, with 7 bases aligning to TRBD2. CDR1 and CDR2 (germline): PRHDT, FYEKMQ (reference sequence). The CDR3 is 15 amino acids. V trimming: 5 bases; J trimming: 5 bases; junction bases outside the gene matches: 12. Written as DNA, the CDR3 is TGTGCCAGCAGCCCGAAGACTAGCAGGGAAAACGAGCAGTACTTC. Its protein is CASSPKTSRENEQYF.

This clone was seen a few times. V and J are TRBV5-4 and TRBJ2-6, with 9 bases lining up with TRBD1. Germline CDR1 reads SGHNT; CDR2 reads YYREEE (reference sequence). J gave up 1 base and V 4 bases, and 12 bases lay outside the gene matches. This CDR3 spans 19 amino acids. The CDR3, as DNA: TGTGCCAGCAGCACTGCTTTAAACAGGGGGCTTTCTGGGGCCAACGTCCTGACTTTC. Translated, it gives CASSTALNRGLSGANVLTF.

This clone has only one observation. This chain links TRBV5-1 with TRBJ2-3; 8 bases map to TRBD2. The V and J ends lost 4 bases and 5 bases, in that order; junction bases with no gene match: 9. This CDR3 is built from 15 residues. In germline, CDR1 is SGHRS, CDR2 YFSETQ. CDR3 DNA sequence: TGCGCCAGCAGCCCCACGGGGGGGCGGGGAGATACGCAGTATTTT. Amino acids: CASSPTGGRGDTQYF.

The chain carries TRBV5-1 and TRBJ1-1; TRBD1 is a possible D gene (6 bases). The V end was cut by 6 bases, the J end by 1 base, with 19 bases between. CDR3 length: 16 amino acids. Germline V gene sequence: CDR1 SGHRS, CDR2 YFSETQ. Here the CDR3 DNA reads TGCGCCAGCAAGTTTCGGCAGGGGATAGGGAACACTGAAGCTTTCTTT. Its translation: CASKFRQGIGNTEAFF.